Sequencing of this TCR beta chain was carried out in a study of T cells after yellow fever vaccination. Across the whole study: Preparing low-cell-number fractions relied on SMART-Seq v4 Ultra Low Input.

A word on this clonotype: Its antigen is unidentified.

Trimming took 2 bases from V and 0 from J, leaving 10 bases between them. CDR1 KGHSH and CDR2 LQKENI come from the germline V gene. CDR3 size: 16 residues. 5'RACE template switching added a universal primer site and UMIs to TCR cDNA. TCRdb re-derived calls from the 5' RACE reads in MiXCR, one entry per CDR3 protein. The repertoire holds 300,000 to 350,000 distinct CDR3 sequences, with over 8.5% as singletons. General study findings and limits: Only a minor proportion of clonotypes was detected across both CD4 and CD8 compartments. It was a weaker secondary response, yet one that peaked faster, at day 5 versus 15.

This clonotype was sampled from a man aged 18-30 years who received the YFV17D yellow fever vaccine. This rearrangement joins TRBV18 to TRBJ1-4; no clear D. Sequences were derived from CD4+ T cells sorted from PBMCs, sampled 45 days after the yellow fever booster vaccination. In nucleotides, the CDR3 is TGTGCCAGCTCACCATTCTTCTGGCCAACTAATGAAAAACTGTTTTTT. Translation: CASSPFFWPTNEKLFF.